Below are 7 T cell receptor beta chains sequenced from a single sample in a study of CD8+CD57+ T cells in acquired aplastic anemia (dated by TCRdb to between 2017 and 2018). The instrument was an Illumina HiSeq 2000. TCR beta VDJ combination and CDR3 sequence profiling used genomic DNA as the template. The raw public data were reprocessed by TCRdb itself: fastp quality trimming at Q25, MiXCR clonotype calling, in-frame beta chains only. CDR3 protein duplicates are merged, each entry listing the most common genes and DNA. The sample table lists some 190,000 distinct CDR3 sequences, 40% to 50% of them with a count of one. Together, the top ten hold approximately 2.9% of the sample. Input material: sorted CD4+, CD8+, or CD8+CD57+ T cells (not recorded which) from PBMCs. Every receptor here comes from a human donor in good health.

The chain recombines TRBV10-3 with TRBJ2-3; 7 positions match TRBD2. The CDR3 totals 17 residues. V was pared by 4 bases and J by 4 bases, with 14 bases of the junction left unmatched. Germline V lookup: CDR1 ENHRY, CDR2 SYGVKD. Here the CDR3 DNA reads TGTGCCATCAGTGCCGGATTAGCGGGCCGCCAAGCAGATACGCAGTATTTT. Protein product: CAISAGLAGRQADTQYF.

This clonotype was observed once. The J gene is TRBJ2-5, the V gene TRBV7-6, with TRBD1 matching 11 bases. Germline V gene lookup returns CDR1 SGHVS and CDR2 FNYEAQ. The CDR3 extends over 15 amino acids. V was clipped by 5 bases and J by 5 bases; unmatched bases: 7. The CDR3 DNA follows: TGTGCCAGCAGCAGGGACAGGGGGAAGGTCGAGACCCAGTACTTC. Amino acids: CASSRDRGKVETQYF.

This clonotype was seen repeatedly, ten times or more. The CDR3 protein is CASSFRGSSGTDEQYF. CDR3 in DNA: TGTGCCAGCAGCTTTCGAGGATCAAGCGGGACCGACGAGCAGTACTTC. The gene calls are TRBV9 and TRBJ2-7; 7 bases fit TRBD2. Trimming at V came to 4 bases and at J to 5 bases, leaving 15 bases not matched to a gene. This CDR3 is 16 amino acids long. CDR1 and CDR2 from the germline V gene are SGDLS and YYNGEE.

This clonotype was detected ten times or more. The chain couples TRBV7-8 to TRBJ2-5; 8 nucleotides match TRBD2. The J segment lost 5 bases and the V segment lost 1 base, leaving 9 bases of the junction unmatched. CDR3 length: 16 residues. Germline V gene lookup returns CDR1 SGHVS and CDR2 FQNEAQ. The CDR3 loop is CASSLVLREGLETQYF. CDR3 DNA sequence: TGTGCCAGCAGCTTAGTCCTTCGGGAGGGCCTGGAGACCCAGTACTTC.

The CDR3 nucleotides read TGCAGCGTCAGGGAGACTGAAGCTTTCTTT. This codes for CSVRETEAFF. This chain joins TRBV29-1 and TRBJ1-1; possibly TRBD1 for D (5 bases). Germline loops: CDR1 SQVTM, CDR2 ANQGSEA. Trimming stripped 6 bases from V and 5 bases from J, with 7 bases between. The CDR3 contains 10 residues.

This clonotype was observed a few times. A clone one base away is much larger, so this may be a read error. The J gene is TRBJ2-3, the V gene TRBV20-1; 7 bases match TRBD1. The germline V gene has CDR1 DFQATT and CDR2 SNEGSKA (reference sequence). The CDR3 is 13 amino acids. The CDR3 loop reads CGPKGASTDTQYF. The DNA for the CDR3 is TGCGGTCCAAAGGGGGCTAGCACAGATACGCAGTATTTT.

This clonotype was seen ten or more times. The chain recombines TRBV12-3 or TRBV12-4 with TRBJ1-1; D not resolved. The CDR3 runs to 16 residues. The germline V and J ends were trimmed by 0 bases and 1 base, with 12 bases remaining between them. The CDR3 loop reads CASSLAVSVRNTEAFF. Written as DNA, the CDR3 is TGTGCCAGCAGTTTAGCGGTGAGTGTCAGGAACACTGAAGCTTTCTTT.